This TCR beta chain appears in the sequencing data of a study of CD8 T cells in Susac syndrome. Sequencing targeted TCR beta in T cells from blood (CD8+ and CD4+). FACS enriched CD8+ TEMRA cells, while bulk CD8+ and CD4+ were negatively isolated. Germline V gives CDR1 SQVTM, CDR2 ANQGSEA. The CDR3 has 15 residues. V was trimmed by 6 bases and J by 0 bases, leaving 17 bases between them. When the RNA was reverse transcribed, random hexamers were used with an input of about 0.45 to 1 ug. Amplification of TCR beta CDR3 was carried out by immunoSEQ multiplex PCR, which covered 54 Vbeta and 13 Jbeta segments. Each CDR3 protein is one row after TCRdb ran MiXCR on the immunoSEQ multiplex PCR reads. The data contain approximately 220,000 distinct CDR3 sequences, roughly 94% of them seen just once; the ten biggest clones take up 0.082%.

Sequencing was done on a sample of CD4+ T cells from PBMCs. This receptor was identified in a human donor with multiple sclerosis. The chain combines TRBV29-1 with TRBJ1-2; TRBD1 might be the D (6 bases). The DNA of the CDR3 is TGCAGCGTGGGGGGCCCACAGATGACTAACTATGGCTACACCTTC. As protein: CSVGGPQMTNYGYTF.